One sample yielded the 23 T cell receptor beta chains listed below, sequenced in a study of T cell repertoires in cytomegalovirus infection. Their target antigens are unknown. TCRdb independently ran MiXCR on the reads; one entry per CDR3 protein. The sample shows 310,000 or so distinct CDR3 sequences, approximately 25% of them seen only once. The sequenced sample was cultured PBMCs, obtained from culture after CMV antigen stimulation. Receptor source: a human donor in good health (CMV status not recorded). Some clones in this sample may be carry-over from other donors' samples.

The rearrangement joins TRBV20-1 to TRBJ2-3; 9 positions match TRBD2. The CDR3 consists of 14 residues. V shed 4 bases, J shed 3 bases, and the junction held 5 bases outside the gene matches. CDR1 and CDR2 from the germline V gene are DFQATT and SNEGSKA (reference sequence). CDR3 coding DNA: TGCAGTGCTAATGCGGGAGGGCCGACAGATACGCAGTATTTT. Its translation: CSANAGGPTDTQYF.

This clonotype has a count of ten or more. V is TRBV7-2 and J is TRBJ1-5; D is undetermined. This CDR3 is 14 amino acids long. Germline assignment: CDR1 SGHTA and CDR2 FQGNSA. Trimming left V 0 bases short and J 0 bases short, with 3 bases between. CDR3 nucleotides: TGTGCCAGCAGCTTAGCCGGTAGCAATCAGCCCCAGCATTTT. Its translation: CASSLAGSNQPQHF.

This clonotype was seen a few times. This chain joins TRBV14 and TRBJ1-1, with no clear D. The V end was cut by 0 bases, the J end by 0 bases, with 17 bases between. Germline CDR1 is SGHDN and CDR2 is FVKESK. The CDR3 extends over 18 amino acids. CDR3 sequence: CASSQDPVGLIMNTEAFF. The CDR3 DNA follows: TGTGCCAGCAGCCAAGACCCTGTAGGTCTAATCATGAACACTGAAGCTTTCTTT.

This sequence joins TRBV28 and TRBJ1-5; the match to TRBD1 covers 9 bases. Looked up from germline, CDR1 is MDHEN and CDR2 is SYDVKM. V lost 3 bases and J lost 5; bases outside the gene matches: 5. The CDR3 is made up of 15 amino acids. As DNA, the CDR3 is TGTGCCAGCAGTTTGGAGGACAGGGGCTATCAGCCCCAGCATTTT. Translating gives CASSLEDRGYQPQHF. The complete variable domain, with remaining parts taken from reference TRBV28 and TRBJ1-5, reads DVKVTQSSRYLVKRTGEKVFLECVQDMDHENMFWYRQDPGLGLRLIYFSYDVKMKEKGDIPEGYSVSREKKERFSLILESASTNQTSMYLCASSLEDRGYQPQHFGDGTRLSIL.

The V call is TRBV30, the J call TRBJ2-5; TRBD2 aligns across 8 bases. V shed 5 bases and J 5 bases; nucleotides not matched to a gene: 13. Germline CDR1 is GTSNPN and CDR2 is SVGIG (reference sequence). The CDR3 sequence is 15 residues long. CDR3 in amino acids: CAWGRAGAGLETQYF. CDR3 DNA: TGTGCCTGGGGGCGAGCGGGAGCGGGTTTGGAGACCCAGTACTTC. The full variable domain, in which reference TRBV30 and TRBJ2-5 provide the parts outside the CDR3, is SQTIHQWPATLVQPVGSPLSLECTVEGTSNPNLYWYRQAAGRGLQLLFYSVGIGQISSEVPQNLSASRPQDRQFILSSKKLLLSDSGFYLCAWGRAGAGLETQYFGPGTRLLVL.

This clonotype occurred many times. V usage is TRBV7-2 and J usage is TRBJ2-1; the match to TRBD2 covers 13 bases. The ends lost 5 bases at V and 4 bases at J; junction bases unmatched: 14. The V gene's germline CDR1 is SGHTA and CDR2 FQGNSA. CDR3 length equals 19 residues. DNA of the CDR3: TGTGCCAGCAGCCCAAGGGCGACTAGCGGGAGGTTTTCGTACAATGAGCAGTTCTTC. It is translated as CASSPRATSGRFSYNEQFF.

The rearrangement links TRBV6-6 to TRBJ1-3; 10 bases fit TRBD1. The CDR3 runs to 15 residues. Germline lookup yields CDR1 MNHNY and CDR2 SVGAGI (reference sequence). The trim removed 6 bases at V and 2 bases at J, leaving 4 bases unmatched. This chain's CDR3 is CASSRQGATGNTIYF. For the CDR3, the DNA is TGTGCCAGCAGCAGACAGGGGGCCACTGGAAACACCATATATTTT.

This CDR3 is CASSLGLLQETQYF. The DNA for the CDR3 is TGTGCCAGCAGTTTGGGACTGCTACAAGAGACCCAGTACTTC. The chain carries TRBV12-3 or TRBV12-4 and TRBJ2-5; weak D call: TRBD2 (6 bases). The V gene lost 3 bases and the J gene lost 2 bases, with 10 bases spanning the gap. The length of the CDR3 is 14 residues.

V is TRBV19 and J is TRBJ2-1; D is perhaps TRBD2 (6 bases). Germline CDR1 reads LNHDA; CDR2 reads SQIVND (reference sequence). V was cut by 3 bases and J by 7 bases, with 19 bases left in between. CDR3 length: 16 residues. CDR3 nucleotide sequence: TGTGCCAGTAGTATTCAGACGGCGGGAAAGCAAAATGAGCAGTTCTTC. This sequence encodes CASSIQTAGKQNEQFF.

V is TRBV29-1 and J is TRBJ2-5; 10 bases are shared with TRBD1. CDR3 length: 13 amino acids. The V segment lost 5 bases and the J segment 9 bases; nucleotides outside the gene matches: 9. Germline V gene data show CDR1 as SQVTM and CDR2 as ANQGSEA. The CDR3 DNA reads TGCAGCGTTTCCCGGACAGGGGGTGATGCCCAGTACTTC. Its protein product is CSVSRTGGDAQYF.

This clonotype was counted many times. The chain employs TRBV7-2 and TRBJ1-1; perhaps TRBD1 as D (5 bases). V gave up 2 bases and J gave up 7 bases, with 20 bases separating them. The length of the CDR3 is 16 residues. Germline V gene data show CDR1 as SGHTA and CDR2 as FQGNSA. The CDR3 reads CASSLRQGRGSSEAFF. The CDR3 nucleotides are TGTGCCAGCAGCTTACGTCAGGGAAGAGGGTCGAGTGAAGCTTTCTTT.

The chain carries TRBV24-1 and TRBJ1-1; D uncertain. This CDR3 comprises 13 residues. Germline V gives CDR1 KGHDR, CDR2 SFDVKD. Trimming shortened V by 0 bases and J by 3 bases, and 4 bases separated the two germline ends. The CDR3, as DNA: TGTGCCACCAGTGATTTGTACGACACTGAAGCTTTCTTT. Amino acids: CATSDLYDTEAFF.

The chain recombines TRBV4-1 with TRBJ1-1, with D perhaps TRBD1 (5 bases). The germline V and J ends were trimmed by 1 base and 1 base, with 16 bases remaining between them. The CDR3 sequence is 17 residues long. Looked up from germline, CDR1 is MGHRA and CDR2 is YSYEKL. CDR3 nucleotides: TGCGCCAGCAGCCAAGGACTCTTGCCGGGGACGAACACTGAAGCTTTCTTT. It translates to CASSQGLLPGTNTEAFF.

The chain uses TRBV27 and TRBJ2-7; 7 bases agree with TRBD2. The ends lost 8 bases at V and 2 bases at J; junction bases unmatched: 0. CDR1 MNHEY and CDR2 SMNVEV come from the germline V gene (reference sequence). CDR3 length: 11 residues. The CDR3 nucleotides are TGTGCCAGCGGACTAGCCTACGAGCAGTACTTC. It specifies CASGLAYEQYF.

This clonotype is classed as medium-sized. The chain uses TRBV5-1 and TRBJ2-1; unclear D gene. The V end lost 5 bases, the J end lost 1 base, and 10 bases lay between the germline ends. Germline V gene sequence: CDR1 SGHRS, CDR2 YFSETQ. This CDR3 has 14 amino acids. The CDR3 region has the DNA TGCGCCAGCAGGTTATCGACTTCCTACAATGAGCAGTTCTTC. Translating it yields CASRLSTSYNEQFF. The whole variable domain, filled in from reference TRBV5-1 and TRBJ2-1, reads KAGVTQTPRYLIKTRGQQVTLSCSPISGHRSVSWYQQTPGQGLQFLFEYFSETQRNKGNFPGRFSGRQFSNSRSEMNVSTLELGDSALYLCASRLSTSYNEQFFGPGTRLTVL.

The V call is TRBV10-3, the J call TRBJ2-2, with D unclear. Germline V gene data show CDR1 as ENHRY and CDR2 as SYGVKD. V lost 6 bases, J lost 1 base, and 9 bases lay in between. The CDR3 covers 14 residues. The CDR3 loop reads CAIRANMNTGELFF. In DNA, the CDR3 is TGTGCCATCAGGGCTAACATGAACACCGGGGAGCTGTTTTTT.

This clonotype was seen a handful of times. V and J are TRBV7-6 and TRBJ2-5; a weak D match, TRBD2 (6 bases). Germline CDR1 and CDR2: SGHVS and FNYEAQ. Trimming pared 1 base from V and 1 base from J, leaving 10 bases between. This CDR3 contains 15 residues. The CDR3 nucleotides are TGTGCCAGCAGCTTAGTTCTAGCGTCCCAAGAGACCCAGTACTTC. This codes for CASSLVLASQETQYF.

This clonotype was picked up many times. CDR3 DNA: TGTGCCAGCAGTTTCCTAGCGGGGATGAACACCGGGGAGCTGTTTTTT. This encodes CASSFLAGMNTGELFF. The chain is built from TRBV12-3 or TRBV12-4 and TRBJ2-2, with 9 bases fitting TRBD2. Trimming removed 3 bases from V and 1 base from J; junction bases left unmatched: 3. This CDR3 region has 16 residues.

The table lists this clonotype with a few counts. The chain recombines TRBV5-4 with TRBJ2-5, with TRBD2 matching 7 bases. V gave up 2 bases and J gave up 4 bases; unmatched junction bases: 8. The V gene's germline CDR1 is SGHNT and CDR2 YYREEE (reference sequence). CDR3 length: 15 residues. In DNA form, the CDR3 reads TGTGCCAGCAGCTTAAGGGGACCGGGGGGAGAGACCCAGTACTTC. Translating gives CASSLRGPGGETQYF.

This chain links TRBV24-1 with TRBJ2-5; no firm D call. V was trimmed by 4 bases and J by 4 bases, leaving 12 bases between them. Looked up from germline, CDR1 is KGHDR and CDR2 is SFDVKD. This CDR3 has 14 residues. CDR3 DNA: TGTGCCACCAGTGACCCTGGACCAGCAGAGACCCAGTACTTC. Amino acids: CATSDPGPAETQYF.

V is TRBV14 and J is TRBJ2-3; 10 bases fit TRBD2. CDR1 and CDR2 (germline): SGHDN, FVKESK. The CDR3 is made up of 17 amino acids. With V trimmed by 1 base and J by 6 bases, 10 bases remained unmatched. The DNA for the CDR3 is TGTGCCAGCAGCCAAGTGAGAGTAGCGGGAGGACTGGATACGCAGTATTTT. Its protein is CASSQVRVAGGLDTQYF.

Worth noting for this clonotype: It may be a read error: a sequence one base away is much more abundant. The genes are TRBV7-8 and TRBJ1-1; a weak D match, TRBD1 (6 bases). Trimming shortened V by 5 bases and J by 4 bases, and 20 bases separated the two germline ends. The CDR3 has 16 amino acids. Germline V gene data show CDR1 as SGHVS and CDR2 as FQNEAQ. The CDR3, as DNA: TGTGCCAGCAGCCCGTTCCGGGGGGCAGGGATCACTGAAGCTTTCTTT. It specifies CASSPFRGAGITEAFF.

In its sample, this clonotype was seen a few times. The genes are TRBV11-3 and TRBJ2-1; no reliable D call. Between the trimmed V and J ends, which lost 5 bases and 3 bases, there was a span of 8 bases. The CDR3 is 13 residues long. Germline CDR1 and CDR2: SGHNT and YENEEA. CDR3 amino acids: CASSPPGYNEQFF. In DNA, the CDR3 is TGTGCCAGCAGCCCGCCGGGCTACAATGAGCAGTTCTTC.